These 10 T cell receptor beta chains were all obtained from the same sample, sequenced in a study of CXCR3-negative and CXCR3-positive naive CD8 T cells. The antigens these receptors bind are not known. Overall study findings and caveats: Against CXCR3-negative naive cells, CXCR3-positive naive cells showed more hydrophobic TRB CDR3s.

5' RACE that incorporated UMI labels was used to prepare the TRB cDNA libraries. TCRdb reprocessed the 5' RACE reads; each CDR3 protein has one entry and no DNA is given. Here the sample table reports tens of thousands of distinct CDR3 sequences. Sequenced sample: naive CXCR3+ CD8+ T cells from blood. Documented subset: CD45RO-CCR7+CD27+CD95- naive CD8+ T cells expressing CXCR3 (TNR3+). The receptors come from a human donor in good health. Some clones in this sample may be carry-over from other donors' samples.

The chain recombines TRBV7-9 with TRBJ2-7; TCRdb picks TRBD2, but there is no DNA to check that call. Germline CDR1 SEHNR, CDR2 FQNEAQ (reference sequence). This CDR3 has 18 amino acids. Here the CDR3 reads CASSLRVGTSVSSYEQYF.

This chain connects TRBV12-3 or TRBV12-4 to TRBJ1-2; with no DNA, the TCRdb D assignment of TRBD1 cannot be verified. This CDR3 contains 13 residues. The CDR3: CAKTGPGDYGYTF.

The rearrangement links TRBV18 to TRBJ1-1; TCRdb returns TRBD1, unconfirmable since there is no DNA. The CDR3 is 13 residues long. CDR1 is KGHSH, CDR2 LQKENI, per germline. This CDR3 is CASSPGIGTEAFF.

The chain joins TRBV7-8 to TRBJ2-1; no DNA is available, so the TRBD2 call from TCRdb remains unchecked. Germline values: CDR1 SGHVS, CDR2 FQNEAQ. The CDR3 spans 16 residues. The CDR3 region is CASSRRTSGAYNEEFF.

The chain has TRBV4-3 and TRBJ1-6; TCRdb indicates TRBD1, and absent DNA this call remains unverified. Germline CDR1 reads LGHNA; CDR2 reads YSLEER. The CDR3 consists of 17 residues. CDR3 in amino acids: CASSQEGQSSYNSPLHF.

The V call is TRBV12-3 or TRBV12-4, the J call TRBJ2-5; TCRdb's assignment of TRBD1 cannot be checked, as there is no DNA. The CDR3 extends over 15 amino acids. The CDR3 region is CASSAVPQGSETQYF.

CDR3 amino acids: CASSLEIGGASYNEQFF. The chain uses TRBV7-2 and TRBJ2-1; checking the TCRdb D call of TRBD2 is not possible without DNA. The CDR3 is 17 residues long. The germline V gene encodes CDR1 SGHTA and CDR2 FQGNSA. Combining the CDR3 with reference TRBV7-2 and TRBJ2-1 gives the whole variable domain GAGVSQSPSNKVTEKGKDVELRCDPISGHTALYWYRQSLGQGLEFLIYFQGNSAPDKSGLPSDRFSAERTGGSVSTLTIQRTQQEDSAVYLCASSLEIGGASYNEQFFGPGTRLTVL.

The CDR3 region is CASSLGSTTYEQYF. This rearrangement joins TRBV6-5 to TRBJ2-7. The CDR3 loop spans 14 amino acids. In germline, CDR1 is MNHEY, CDR2 SVGAGI.

The chain has TRBV5-1 and TRBJ2-1. The CDR3 runs 12 residues. Germline CDR1 SGHRS, CDR2 YFSETQ. The CDR3 sequence: CASSLEYNEQFF.

This chain connects TRBV6-2 or TRBV6-3 to TRBJ2-1; TCRdb selects TRBD2, and the lack of DNA leaves this call unchecked. Germline loops: CDR1 MNHEY, CDR2 SVGEGT. The CDR3 length is 15 residues. This CDR3 reads CASSLPSGGYNEQFF.